This T cell receptor (beta chain) was identified during a study of cytomegalovirus exposure and HLA in healthy donors (dated by TCRdb to 2016 to 2017). Background on the whole study: The 670 or so repertoires of the first cohort and the 95 to 150 validation repertoires were produced on the same platform, according to a later analysis. In addition to the first cohort of approximately 650 subjects, a separate validation cohort of approximately 130 different subjects was used. The aim of the study was to test whether cataloging public T cell receptors could identify signatures of past pathogen exposure. The study combined high-throughput TCR immunosequencing, statistical association of individual TCRs with disease status, and machine learning to predict cytomegalovirus infection status.

The protocol used for the library was the immunoSEQ multiplex PCR assay. The original pipeline was this. To diagnose cytomegalovirus status from the catalog of TCR beta chain sequences, a statistical classification framework was built. The immuneACCESS repertoire file appears here via TCRdb, limited to in-frame rearrangements. These files lack a portion of the clones; in checked studies, under half of the deficit traces to unresolved V genes, and the cause of the others is not known. V and J calls and clone size are as listed in that table; D and trimming were resolved from the DNA. Here the sample has some 140,000 clones; about 83% occur a single time. The ten largest account for 1.4% to 1.5% of the sample. From the germline V gene, CDR1 is SQVTM and CDR2 is ANQGSEA. V is trimmed back by 1 base and J by 5 bases, and the junction contains 9 bases that no gene match accounts for. Measured from the cysteine to the phenylalanine, the CDR3 is 16 residues long. The retained sequence is limited to the CDR3, 48 bases, with the frame set at the first base.

The donors belonged to the validation cohort of around 120 subjects, which was separate from the roughly 700-subject first cohort. Points the paper makes about the study in general: Of the cluster scores, around 95% were above 0 in a later analysis, which found that TCRs clustered in the first cohort also tended to co-occur in the 120 validation repertoires. The study listed approximately 160 TCR beta chains as associated with cytomegalovirus. According to the authors, the approach could potentially be generalized to other disease states and immunological phenotypes. Cytomegalovirus status was reported to be diagnosed by the classifier with high specificity and sensitivity in both the original and validation cohorts. In vitro tests confirmed that a few of the cytomegalovirus-associated TCR beta chains recognize cytomegalovirus antigens. A later analysis lacked HLA typing for the validation cohort, so it scored co-occurrence in that cohort across all 110 or so repertoires. Most TCR sequences were observed very rarely across donors, whereas some public TCRs were present in many individuals.

Turning to this clone: Its antigen is currently not known. No base quality information exists; no much larger clone differs at one position.

Recombination linked TRBV29-1 to TRBJ2-1; TRBD1 fits 9 bases in the junction. Material: PBMCs. This sequence was found in a woman in her 30s in good health and CMV-seronegative. DNA sequence: TGCAGCGTTGAAGGGGCCCCGGGACAGGGCGACAATGAGCAGTTCTTC. Its protein is CSVEGAPGQGDNEQFF.